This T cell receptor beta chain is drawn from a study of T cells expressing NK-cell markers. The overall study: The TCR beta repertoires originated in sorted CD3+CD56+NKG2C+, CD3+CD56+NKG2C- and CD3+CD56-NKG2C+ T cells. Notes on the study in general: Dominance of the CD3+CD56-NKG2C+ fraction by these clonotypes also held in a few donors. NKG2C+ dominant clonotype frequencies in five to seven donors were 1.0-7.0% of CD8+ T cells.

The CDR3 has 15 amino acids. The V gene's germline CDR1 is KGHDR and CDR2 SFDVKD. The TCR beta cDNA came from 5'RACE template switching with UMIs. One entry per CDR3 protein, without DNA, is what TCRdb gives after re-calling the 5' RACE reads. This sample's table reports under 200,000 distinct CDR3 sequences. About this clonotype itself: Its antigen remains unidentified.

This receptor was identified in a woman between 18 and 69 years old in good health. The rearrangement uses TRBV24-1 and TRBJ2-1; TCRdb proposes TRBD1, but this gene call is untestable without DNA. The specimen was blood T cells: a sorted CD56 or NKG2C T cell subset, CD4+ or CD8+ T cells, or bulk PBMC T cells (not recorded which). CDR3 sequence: CATSGNGSWGNEQFF.